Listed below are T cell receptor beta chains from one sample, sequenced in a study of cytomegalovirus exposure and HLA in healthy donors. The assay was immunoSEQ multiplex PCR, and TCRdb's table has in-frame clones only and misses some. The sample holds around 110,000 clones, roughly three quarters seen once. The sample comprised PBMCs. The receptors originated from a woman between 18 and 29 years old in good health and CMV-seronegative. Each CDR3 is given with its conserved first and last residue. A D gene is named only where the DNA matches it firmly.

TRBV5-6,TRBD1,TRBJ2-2,CASSSGTVRTGELFF
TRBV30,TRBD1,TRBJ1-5,CAWTPGQGGQPQHF
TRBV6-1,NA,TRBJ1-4,CASSDYDFHEKLFF
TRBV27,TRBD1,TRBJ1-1,CASSSRTGGMNTEAFF
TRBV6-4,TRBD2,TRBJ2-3,CASSDGLAGGDTQYF
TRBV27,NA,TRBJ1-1,CASKGPLTEAFF
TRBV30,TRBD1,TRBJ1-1,CAWTPPGTANTEAFF
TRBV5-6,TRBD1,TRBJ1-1,CASSPGTGTGTEAFF
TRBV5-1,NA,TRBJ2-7,CASSSLDSGYEQYF
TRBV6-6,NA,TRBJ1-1,CASSLGTPRFYSEAFF
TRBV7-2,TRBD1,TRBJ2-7,CASSWGQLISYEQYF
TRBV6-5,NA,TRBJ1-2,CASRRDLNYGYTF